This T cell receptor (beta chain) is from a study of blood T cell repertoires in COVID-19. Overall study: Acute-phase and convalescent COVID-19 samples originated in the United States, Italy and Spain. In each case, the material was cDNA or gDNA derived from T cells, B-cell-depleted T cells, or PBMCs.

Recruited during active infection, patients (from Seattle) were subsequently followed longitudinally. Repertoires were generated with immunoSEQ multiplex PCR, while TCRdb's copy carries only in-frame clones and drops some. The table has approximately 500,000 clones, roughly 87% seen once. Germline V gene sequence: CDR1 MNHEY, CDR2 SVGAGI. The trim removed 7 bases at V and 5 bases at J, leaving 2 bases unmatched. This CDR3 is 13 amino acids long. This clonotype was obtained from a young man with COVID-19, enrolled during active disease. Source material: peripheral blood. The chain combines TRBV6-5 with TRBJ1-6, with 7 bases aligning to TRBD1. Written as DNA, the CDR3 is TGTGCCAGCAAGGACAGGAATAATTCACCCCTCCACTTT. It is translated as CASKDRNNSPLHF.